These 18 T cell receptor beta chains share one sample of origin, sequenced in a study of T-cell memory formation after mild COVID-19 (dated by TCRdb to about 2021). Library prep was done by 5' RACE. Instrument on record: Illumina NovaSeq 6000. TCRdb redid the processing of the public reads, applying fastp at Q25 and MiXCR, and retained in-frame beta chains. Entries that share a CDR3 protein sequence are merged under the most common genes and DNA. This sample lists roughly 5,000 distinct CDR3 sequences; about 42% were detected once. The top ten clonotypes cover 2% to 3% of the sample. The sequencing sample was made of PBMCs or a T cell subset sorted from them (not recorded which). The receptor source for this set is an adult who had mild COVID-19 (a few samples of this study predate the infection). The sample titles of this study are shuffled in the database, so cell type and time point are left out.

This clonotype is classed as medium-sized (0.01 to 0.1%). The chain employs TRBV9 and TRBJ1-2; weak D call: TRBD1 (6 bases). The CDR3 loop spans 13 amino acids. Trimming removed 2 bases from V and 2 bases from J, with 7 bases in between. CDR1 is SGDLS, CDR2 YYNGEE, per germline. CDR3 nucleotide sequence: TGTGCCAGCAGCGTGGACAGAAACTATGGCTACACCTTC. Translated, it gives CASSVDRNYGYTF.

The genes are TRBV7-8 and TRBJ2-4; possible D gene TRBD2, 6 bases. CDR3 length: 13 amino acids. Trimming stripped 5 bases from V and 8 bases from J, with 13 bases between. Germline V gene sequence: CDR1 SGHVS, CDR2 FQNEAQ. Here the CDR3 reads CASSGRTGDIQYF. CDR3 bases: TGTGCCAGCAGCGGACGGACGGGAGACATTCAGTACTTC. Full variable domain (outside the CDR3, taken from reference TRBV7-8 and TRBJ2-4): GAGVSQSPRYKVAKRGQDVALRCDPISGHVSLFWYQQALGQGPEFLTYFQNEAQLDKSGLPSDRFFAERPEGSVSTLKIQRTQQEDSAVYLCASSGRTGDIQYFGAGTRLSVL.

The V call is TRBV6-2 or TRBV6-3, the J call TRBJ2-5; TRBD2 is a possible D gene (6 bases). This CDR3 spans 17 amino acids. V was pared by 0 bases and J by 6 bases, with 20 bases between. Germline-derived CDR1 and CDR2 are MNHEY and SVGEGT. The CDR3 here is CASSYSAIVVEGKTQYF. The CDR3 DNA reads as TGTGCCAGCAGTTACTCGGCCATCGTGGTGGAGGGGAAGACCCAGTACTTC.

The chain combines TRBV29-1 with TRBJ2-3, with D perhaps assigned TRBD1 or TRBD2 (5 bases each). Trimming removed 3 bases at V and 0 bases at J, with 7 bases between. Per the germline V gene, CDR1 is SQVTM and CDR2 is ANQGSEA. The CDR3 loop spans 13 amino acids. The CDR3 here is CSVDGASTDTQYF. DNA of the CDR3: TGCAGCGTTGACGGGGCAAGCACAGATACGCAGTATTTT.

CDR3 amino acids: CASNKREGIYNEQFF. For the CDR3, the DNA is TGTGCCAGTAATAAGCGGGAGGGGATATACAATGAGCAGTTCTTC. The V and J genes are TRBV27 and TRBJ2-1; 10 bases map to TRBD2. This CDR3 is 15 amino acids long. Germline assignment: CDR1 MNHEY and CDR2 SMNVEV (reference sequence). The trim removed 9 bases at V and 4 bases at J, leaving 9 bases unmatched.

This chain links TRBV30 with TRBJ2-5, with 7 bases matching TRBD2. V shed 2 bases, J shed 5 bases, and the junction held 14 bases outside the gene matches. The CDR3 runs to 16 residues. From germline, CDR1 is GTSNPN and CDR2 SVGIG (reference sequence). Here the CDR3 DNA reads TGTGCCTGGAGTACCCACGGGACTAAGTTGTTGGAGACCCAGTACTTC. This codes for CAWSTHGTKLLETQYF.

Many counts were recorded for this clonotype. This sequence joins TRBV19 and TRBJ1-4; 8 nucleotides match TRBD1. V shed 5 bases and J 5 bases; nucleotides not matched to a gene: 10. CDR1 is LNHDA, CDR2 SQIVND, per germline (reference sequence). The CDR3 consists of 16 residues. The CDR3 nucleotides are TGTGCCAGTAGTCGACGCGCCGGGACAGGAAATGAAAAACTGTTTTTT. It translates to CASSRRAGTGNEKLFF.

This clonotype ranks as medium-sized. The rearrangement uses TRBV10-2 and TRBJ1-2; D not certain. This CDR3 comprises 13 residues. Per germline, CDR1 WSHSY and CDR2 SAAADI. Trimming removed 2 bases from V and 8 bases from J, with 12 bases in between. The DNA for the CDR3 is TGCGCCAGCAGTGAGAGAGGGATCGGGGGCTACACCTTC. This encodes CASSERGIGGYTF.

V and J are TRBV29-1 and TRBJ2-1, with 7 positions matching TRBD2. Germline loops: CDR1 SQVTM, CDR2 ANQGSEA. The ends lost 5 bases at V and 0 bases at J; junction bases unmatched: 7. CDR3 length: 15 amino acids. CDR3 nucleotide sequence: TGCAGCGTTACGACTAGCCCATTCTCCTACAATGAGCAGTTCTTC. Protein: CSVTTSPFSYNEQFF.

This clonotype is classed as medium-sized (0.01 to 0.1%). The V and J genes are TRBV4-1 and TRBJ1-6; the D gene is possibly TRBD1 (6 bases). The V gene lost 0 bases and the J gene lost 12 bases, with 9 bases spanning the gap. Germline assignment: CDR1 MGHRA and CDR2 YSYEKL. The CDR3 is 13 amino acids. CDR3 region: CASSQERGQPLHF. DNA of the CDR3: TGCGCCAGCAGCCAAGAGAGGGGACAACCCCTCCACTTT.

As concerns this clonotype: The CDR3 end shows no conserved phenylalanine or tryptophan, and so a read error is likely. The DNA is left out, because the CDR3 cannot be placed on it with certainty; the CDR3 is given as TCRdb lists it. The chain carries TRBV5-2 and TRBJ2-3; the tabulated D call, TRBD1, remains unverified against the DNA. TRBV5-2 is a listed pseudogene. The CDR3 is 9 amino acids long, termini counted. CDR3 in amino acids: CTSPASPDS.

The table lists this clonotype with a few counts. V gene TRBV5-1 combines with J gene TRBJ2-7, with TRBD1 matching over 8 bases. This CDR3 comprises 13 residues. Losses at the gene ends were 2 bases for V and 6 bases for J; bases not matched to a gene: 4. The germline V gene has CDR1 SGHRS and CDR2 YFSETQ. The CDR3 nucleotides read TGCGCCAGCAGCTTTGGACAGGGCAGCGAGCAGTACTTC. It encodes CASSFGQGSEQYF.

The chain couples TRBV7-3 to TRBJ2-2; D ambiguous. Germline V gene sequence: CDR1 SGHTA, CDR2 FQGTGA. Trimming stripped 11 bases from V and 1 base from J, with 11 bases between. The CDR3 consists of 13 residues. The CDR3 DNA sequence: TGTGCCTCTGCGGCTGGGAACACCGGGGAGCTGTTTTTT. It yields the protein CASAAGNTGELFF. Using reference TRBV7-3 and TRBJ2-2 for the parts outside the CDR3, the full variable domain is GAGVSQTPSNKVTEKGKYVELRCDPISGHTALYWYRQSLGQGPEFLIYFQGTGAADDSGLPNDRFFAVRPEGSVSTLKIQRTERGDSAVYLCASAAGNTGELFFGEGSRLTVL.

The rearrangement links TRBV7-2 to TRBJ2-3, with 15 bases lining up with TRBD2. Per the germline V gene, CDR1 is SGHTA and CDR2 is FQGNSA. CDR3 length: 16 amino acids. V gave up 5 bases and J gave up 5 bases; unmatched junction bases: 5. The CDR3 DNA sequence: TGTGCCAGCAGCCCGACGGGACTAGCGGGGGGAGATACGCAGTATTTT. Amino acid sequence: CASSPTGLAGGDTQYF.

The chain couples TRBV29-1 to TRBJ2-7; TRBD2 is a possible D gene (7 bases). The CDR3 loop spans 15 amino acids. V was shortened by 1 base and J by 3 bases, with 16 bases between the two germline ends. From germline, CDR1 is SQVTM and CDR2 ANQGSEA. The CDR3, as DNA: TGCAGCGTTGAAGCTTCGGGGGGCAGGATCTACGAGCAGTACTTC. Translating it yields CSVEASGGRIYEQYF.

The V call is TRBV5-1, the J call TRBJ2-3; 12 bases line up with TRBD2. With 1 base clipped from V and 5 bases from J, the junction kept 5 bases outside the gene matches. CDR3 size: 16 residues. CDR1 SGHRS and CDR2 YFSETQ come from the germline V gene. The CDR3 region is CASSLQTSGGLDTQYF. The CDR3 nucleotides are TGCGCCAGCAGCTTGCAGACTAGCGGGGGATTAGATACGCAGTATTTT.

Within the sample, this clonotype is medium-sized. The genes are TRBV5-1 and TRBJ2-3; 10 bases agree with TRBD2. With V trimmed by 4 bases and J by 5 bases, 10 bases remained unmatched. The CDR3 is 16 residues long. Per germline, CDR1 SGHRS and CDR2 YFSETQ. CDR3 region: CASSVSSGGFGDTQYF. The CDR3 nucleotides read TGCGCCAGCAGCGTATCTAGCGGGGGCTTCGGAGATACGCAGTATTTT.

This clonotype is classed as large. The V call is TRBV7-2, the J call TRBJ2-2; 9 nucleotides agree with TRBD1. The V gene end was trimmed by 5 bases and the J gene end by 4 bases; junction bases not matched to a gene: 11. This CDR3 spans 17 amino acids. Germline V gene sequence: CDR1 SGHTA, CDR2 FQGNSA. This CDR3 reads CASSQYTGGSATGELFF. In DNA form, the CDR3 reads TGTGCCAGCAGCCAGTATACAGGGGGCTCGGCCACCGGGGAGCTGTTTTTT.